The 2 T cell receptor beta chains reported below all come from one sample, sequenced in a study of vaccination and CD4 T cells after COVID-19. CD4+ T cells that had been cultured provided DNA sequenced with the Oncomine TCR Beta short-read assay. TCRdb independently ran MiXCR on the PCR reads; one entry per CDR3 protein. The sample records about 16,000 distinct CDR3 sequences, 30% to 45% being singletons. These receptors' targets are unknown. The treatment was: roughly 11-day PBMC culture with coronavirus spike peptide pools or control peptides (ViraFEST assay). The sample consisted of cultured CD4+ T cells from blood. Receptor source: a human donor with COVID-19.

This clonotype has only a few counts. J is TRBJ1-1 and V is TRBV5-1; TRBD1 agrees at 7 bases. Germline CDR1 is SGHRS and CDR2 is YFSETQ. Trimming cost V 4 bases and J 1 base; bases outside gene matches: 7. This CDR3 has 15 amino acids. CDR3 sequence (DNA): TGCGCCAGCAGCATAGCACAGGGGCAGAACACTGAAGCTTTCTTT. Its translation: CASSIAQGQNTEAFF.

The rearrangement uses TRBV6-2 or TRBV6-3 and TRBJ2-2; 8 bases map to TRBD1. Germline lookup yields CDR1 MNHEY and CDR2 SVGEGT. V shed 7 bases, J shed 3 bases, and the junction held 13 bases outside the gene matches. The CDR3 sequence is 17 residues long. For the CDR3, the DNA is TGTGCCAGCACCAGAAAAGGACAGGGAAGTCACACCGGGGAGCTGTTTTTT. Its protein is CASTRKGQGSHTGELFF.